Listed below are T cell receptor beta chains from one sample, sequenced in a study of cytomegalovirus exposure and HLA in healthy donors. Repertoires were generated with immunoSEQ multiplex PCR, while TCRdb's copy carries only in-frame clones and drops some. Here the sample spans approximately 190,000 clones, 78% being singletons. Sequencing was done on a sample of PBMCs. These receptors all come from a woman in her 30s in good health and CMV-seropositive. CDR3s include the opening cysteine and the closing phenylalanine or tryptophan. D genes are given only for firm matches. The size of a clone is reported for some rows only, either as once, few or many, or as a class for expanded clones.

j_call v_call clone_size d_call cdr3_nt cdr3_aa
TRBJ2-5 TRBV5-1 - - TGTGCCAGCAGCTGGGAATACTGGGAGAAAGAGACCCAGTACTTC CASSWEYWEKETQYF
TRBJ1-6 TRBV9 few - TGTGCCAGCAGCGTCGAGTTTAATTCACCCCTCCACTTT CASSVEFNSPLHF
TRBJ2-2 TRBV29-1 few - TGCAGCGCGCCTCTCGGCGGGCAAAACACCGGGGAGCTGTTTTTT CSAPLGGQNTGELFF
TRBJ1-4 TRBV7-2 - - TGTGCCAGCAGCTCCCATCGGTCTGGCGGTGAAAAACTGTTTTTT CASSSHRSGGEKLFF
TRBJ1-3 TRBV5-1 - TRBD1 TGCGCCAGTACAGGGGAAAGTTCTGGAAACACCATATATTTT CASTGESSGNTIYF
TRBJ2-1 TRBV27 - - TGTGCCAGCAGTTTATCCCGACTGGGTAATGAGCAGTTCTTC CASSLSRLGNEQFF
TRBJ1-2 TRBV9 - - TGTGCCAGCAGCGCCATCCCTGTTTCGCGCGGCTACACCTTC CASSAIPVSRGYTF
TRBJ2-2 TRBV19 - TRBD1 TGTGCCAGTAGTATAGGGACAGGGGGGAACACCGGGGAGCTGTTTTTT CASSIGTGGNTGELFF
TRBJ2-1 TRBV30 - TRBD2 TGTGCCTGGAGTTTAAGGCCTAGCGGGGTTTCGTACAATGAGCAGTTCTTC CAWSLRPSGVSYNEQFF
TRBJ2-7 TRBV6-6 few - TGTGCCAGCAGTGACCCGGGGACCTACGAGCAGTACTTC CASSDPGTYEQYF
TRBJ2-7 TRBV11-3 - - TGTGCCAGCAGCTTATCCGGCTCCTACGAGCAGTACTTC CASSLSGSYEQYF
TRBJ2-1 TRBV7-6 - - TGTGCCAGCAGCTTACTAGTAGGGGAATACAATGAGCAGTTCTTC CASSLLVGEYNEQFF
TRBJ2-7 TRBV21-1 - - TGTGCCAGCAGCCCATCTACCGACAGAGCGGGAGGGCCGGTAGCCTACGAGCAGTACTTC CASSPSTDRAGGPVAYEQYF
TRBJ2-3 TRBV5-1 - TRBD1 TGCGCCAGCAGCTTGCTCCGACAGGGCTCAGATACGCAGTATTTT CASSLLRQGSDTQYF
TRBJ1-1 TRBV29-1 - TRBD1 TGCAGCGCTCATACCGGGACAGTCATGAACACTGAAGCTTTCTTT CSAHTGTVMNTEAFF
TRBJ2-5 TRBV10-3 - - TGTGCCATCAGCGCGGGACAGCAAGAGACCCAGTACTTC CAISAGQQETQYF
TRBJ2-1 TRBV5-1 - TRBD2 TGCGCCAGCAGCGATAGCGGGGTTTACAATGAGCAGTTCTTC CASSDSGVYNEQFF
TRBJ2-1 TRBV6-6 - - TGTGCCAGCAGCGACGAAACAGGAAGCTCCTACAATGAGCAGTTCTTC CASSDETGSSYNEQFF
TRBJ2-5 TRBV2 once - TGTGCCAGCAGGAAGGACTCCCCCCCCGATAAGCAGTACTTC CASRKDSPPDKQYF
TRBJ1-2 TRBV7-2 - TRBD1 TGTGCCAGCAGCTTAGGGACAGGGAATGTTAACTATGGCTACACCTTC CASSLGTGNVNYGYTF
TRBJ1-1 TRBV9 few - TGTGCCAGCAGCGCACAGGGATTGAACACTGAAGCTTTCTTT CASSAQGLNTEAFF
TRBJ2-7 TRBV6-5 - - TGTGCCAGCAGTGGTGGCAGCTCCTACGAGCAGTACTTC CASSGGSSYEQYF
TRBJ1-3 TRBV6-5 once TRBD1 TGTGCCAGCAGCCGGGACAGTTCCTCTGGAAACACCATATATTTT CASSRDSSSGNTIYF
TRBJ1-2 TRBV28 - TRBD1 TGTGCCACCGACAGGGCAAATGGCTACACCTTC CATDRANGYTF